These 10 T cell receptor beta chains were sequenced from one sample in a study of Ad26.COV2.S vaccination and SARS-CoV-2 variants. The treatment: 15 to 20 received Ad26.COV2.S at low or high dose, single or two shots; several received placebo; per-sample allocation not given. Sampling took place 63 days after the first vaccine or placebo injection. Repertoires were generated with immunoSEQ multiplex PCR, while TCRdb's copy carries only in-frame clones and drops some. The table records some 370,000 clones, roughly 80% of them present only once. Sample: peripheral blood, taken in a trial of Ad26.COV2.S vaccine versus placebo. These receptors came from a person between 18 and 65 years old who received the Ad26.COV2.S COVID-19 vaccine or a placebo.

In its sample, this clone was seen a few times. The chain links TRBV7-2 to TRBJ2-3; D tentatively fits TRBD1 or TRBD2 (5 bases each). The CDR3 runs to 13 residues. With 9 bases removed from V and 1 base from J, the gap between germline ends came to 11 bases. CDR1 and CDR2 from the germline V gene are SGHTA and FQGNSA. The CDR3 bases are TGTGCCAGGGTTTTGGGGGGCACAGATACGCAGTATTTT. It specifies CARVLGGTDTQYF. Full variable domain (rest looked up from reference TRBV7-2 and TRBJ2-3): GAGVSQSPSNKVTEKGKDVELRCDPISGHTALYWYRQSLGQGLEFLIYFQGNSAPDKSGLPSDRFSAERTGGSVSTLTIQRTQQEDSAVYLCARVLGGTDTQYFGPGTRLTVL.

Here the CDR3 reads CASSPDSNQPQHF. In DNA form, the CDR3 reads TGTGCCAGCAGTCCCGATAGCAATCAGCCCCAGCATTTT. The J gene is TRBJ1-5, the V gene TRBV6-5; D not resolved. Per the germline V gene, CDR1 is MNHEY and CDR2 is SVGAGI. The CDR3 consists of 13 residues. Trimming cost V 5 bases and J 0 bases, with 5 bases left between them.

The CDR3 is CASNLLQGNNYGYTF. In DNA, the CDR3 is TGTGCCAGCAACCTTCTCCAGGGGAACAACTATGGCTACACCTTC. This chain joins TRBV5-5 and TRBJ1-2, with a possible D match to TRBD1 (6 bases). Germline V CDR1 and CDR2: SGHKS, YYEKEE (reference sequence). There are 15 residues in the CDR3. With 6 bases removed from V and 2 bases from J, the gap between germline ends came to 17 bases.

The J gene is TRBJ2-1, the V gene TRBV11-2; D uncertain. The V gene lost 5 bases and the J gene lost 4 bases, with 12 bases spanning the gap. This CDR3 is built from 14 residues. Germline CDR1 is SGHAT and CDR2 is FQNNGV. This CDR3 is CASSQALEYNEQFF. The CDR3 DNA sequence: TGTGCCAGCAGCCAAGCCCTGGAATACAATGAGCAGTTCTTC.

V is TRBV6-6 and J is TRBJ2-5, with a weak D call TRBD1 (5 bases). The CDR3 contains 14 residues. CDR1 MNHNY and CDR2 SVGAGI come from the germline V gene (reference sequence). V was shortened by 2 bases and J by 7 bases, with 14 bases between the two germline ends. For the CDR3, the DNA is TGTGCCAGCAGTTACCGCCGGGCCCAGGGGACCCAGTACTTC. It yields the protein CASSYRRAQGTQYF.

This clone was seen a single time. Here the CDR3 DNA reads TGTGCCAGCAGCCAAGATTCGACAGGGGACGGAAACACCATATATTTT. Translating gives CASSQDSTGDGNTIYF. The chain is built from TRBV4-2 and TRBJ1-3, with 8 nucleotides matching TRBD1. The CDR3 spans 16 residues. The junction had 5 bases not matched to a gene; V was cut back by 0 bases and J by 4 bases. Germline CDR1 and CDR2: LGHNA and YNFKEQ.

This sequence joins TRBV18 and TRBJ1-4; D unresolved. Trimming cost V 6 bases and J 0 bases, with 17 bases left between them. The CDR3 consists of 17 residues. Germline V gene sequence: CDR1 KGHSH, CDR2 LQKENI. The CDR3 reads CASSPQGGKTTNEKLFF. The DNA for the CDR3 is TGTGCCAGCTCTCCTCAAGGTGGGAAGACAACTAATGAAAAACTGTTTTTT.

The chain links TRBV27 to TRBJ2-7, with D possibly being TRBD2 (6 bases). CDR3 length equals 15 residues. V lost 5 bases and J lost 1, with 15 bases in between. Germline values: CDR1 MNHEY, CDR2 SMNVEV (reference sequence). In DNA, the CDR3 is TGTGCCAGCAGTCTCCGGCTGGGGGGATCCTACGAGCAGTACTTC. Its translation is CASSLRLGGSYEQYF.

This chain connects TRBV2 to TRBJ2-7; 11 nucleotides line up with TRBD2. This CDR3 is built from 15 residues. V trimming: 6 bases; J trimming: 1 base; junction bases outside the gene matches: 5. The germline V gene encodes CDR1 SNHLY and CDR2 FYNNEI. Here the CDR3 DNA reads TGTGCCAGCAGGGTAATAGCGGGAGGGTCCTACGAGCAGTACTTC. This codes for CASRVIAGGSYEQYF.

The gene calls are TRBV5-1 and TRBJ2-7; no clear D. The CDR3 totals 12 residues. V lost 1 base, J lost 6 bases, and 8 bases lay in between. Germline V CDR1 and CDR2: SGHRS, YFSETQ. CDR3 region: CASSLPATEQYF. CDR3 sequence (DNA): TGCGCCAGCAGCTTGCCAGCGACCGAGCAGTACTTC.